This T cell receptor (beta chain) was identified in a study of blood T cell repertoires in COVID-19. Study in general: Samples came from the United States, Italy and Spain, spanning acute and convalescent COVID-19. T cells, B-cell-depleted T cells, or PBMCs supplied cDNA or gDNA.

The CDR3 spans 15 residues. The germline V and J ends were trimmed by 2 bases and 7 bases, with 17 bases remaining between them. The germline V gene encodes CDR1 MNHEY and CDR2 SVGAGI. Sequencing was performed with immunoSEQ multiplex PCR; in TCRdb, only in-frame clones are kept and a portion is missing. The sample holds 230,000 or so clones; about 88% are singletons and the top ten take 1.9%. The specimen sequenced was peripheral blood. The rearrangement links TRBV6-5 to TRBJ1-1; TRBD1 is a possible D gene (5 bases). The source of this sequence is a man aged 35-49 years with active or convalescent COVID-19. The CDR3 DNA reads as TGTGCCAGCAGTTACACCGGGGCGGGGGTGAATGAAGCTTTCTTT. Its protein is CASSYTGAGVNEAFF.